What follows are 17 T cell receptor beta chains derived from one specimen sequenced in a study of blood T cells in healthy people across ages. Combining a sample-barcoded 5' primer with a J-beta primer mix, a second PCR ran for about 7 to 12 cycles. TCRdb reprocessed the 5' RACE reads with MiXCR, giving one entry per CDR3 protein. Of 1.6 million or so distinct CDR3 sequences in the sample, roughly 32% were seen once. Material for sequencing was blood. Receptors originate from a young woman in good health.

This clonotype has ten or more counts. The CDR3, as DNA: TGCGCCAGCAGCTTGTACGGGGGGTATGAGGAGACCCAGTACTTC. It specifies CASSLYGGYEETQYF. The genes are TRBV5-1 and TRBJ2-5; 7 nucleotides agree with TRBD2. The CDR3 covers 15 residues. J lost 5 bases, V lost 1 base, and 8 bases had no gene match. The germline V gene encodes CDR1 SGHRS and CDR2 YFSETQ.

This clonotype was counted between two and nine times. J is TRBJ2-1 and V is TRBV11-3; TRBD2 aligns across 7 bases. Germline V gene data show CDR1 as SGHNT and CDR2 as YENEEA. Trimming took 1 base from V and 10 from J; bases not matched to a gene: 7. The CDR3 spans 14 residues. CDR3 sequence (DNA): TGTGCCAGCAGCTTAGGCGGGAGTTCAGGCGAGCAGTTCTTC. Translating it yields CASSLGGSSGEQFF.

This clonotype was observed a few times. V is TRBV2 and J is TRBJ1-1; D is undetermined. The CDR3 contains 15 residues. The germline V gene has CDR1 SNHLY and CDR2 FYNNEI. With 0 bases removed from V and 3 bases from J, the gap between germline ends came to 11 bases. The DNA of the CDR3 is TGTGCCAGCAGTGAAGCGCTTCGGAGGGACACTGAAGCTTTCTTT. It specifies CASSEALRRDTEAFF.

In its sample, this clonotype was seen a few times. The chain recombines TRBV6-2 or TRBV6-3 with TRBJ2-7; 9 bases fit TRBD2. Trimming at V came to 6 bases and at J to 6 bases, leaving 9 bases not matched to a gene. From germline, CDR1 is MNHEY and CDR2 SVGEGT. CDR3 length: 14 amino acids. CDR3 protein: CASRRAGGPSEQYF. The CDR3 DNA reads TGTGCCAGCAGACGAGCGGGAGGCCCCTCCGAGCAGTACTTC.

The chain has TRBV20-1 and TRBJ2-5; 8 bases line up with TRBD1. This CDR3 comprises 13 residues. The trim removed 4 bases at V and 5 bases at J, leaving 6 bases unmatched. The germline V gene encodes CDR1 DFQATT and CDR2 SNEGSKA (reference sequence). The CDR3 protein is CSAKAGGGETQYF. The CDR3 DNA is TGCAGTGCTAAGGCAGGGGGCGGGGAGACCCAGTACTTC.

This chain joins TRBV19 and TRBJ2-1; D is unresolved. This CDR3 contains 18 residues. Germline values: CDR1 LNHDA, CDR2 SQIVND (reference sequence). V gave up 0 bases and J gave up 4 bases, with 19 bases separating them. The CDR3 coding sequence is TGTGCCAGTAGTATAGAACCCAGCAGTCGGCTCTTTTACAATGAGCAGTTCTTC. Translated, it gives CASSIEPSSRLFYNEQFF.

This clonotype was seen a handful of times. The chain combines TRBV7-8 with TRBJ2-3; tentatively, D is TRBD1 or TRBD2 (6 bases each). The CDR3 extends over 17 amino acids. Germline V gene data show CDR1 as SGHVS and CDR2 as FQNEAQ. V was cut by 4 bases and J by 1 base, with 18 bases left in between. The chain's CDR3 is CASSSGAGVSGTDTQYF. The CDR3 nucleotides read TGTGCCAGCAGCTCGGGGGCAGGGGTCTCGGGCACAGATACGCAGTATTTT. Full variable domain (missing parts from reference TRBV7-8 and TRBJ2-3): GAGVSQSPRYKVAKRGQDVALRCDPISGHVSLFWYQQALGQGPEFLTYFQNEAQLDKSGLPSDRFFAERPEGSVSTLKIQRTQQEDSAVYLCASSSGAGVSGTDTQYFGPGTRLTVL.

V is TRBV20-1 and J is TRBJ1-6, with unresolved D. V was trimmed by 3 bases and J by 9 bases, leaving 12 bases between them. The CDR3 runs 13 residues. Germline CDR1 and CDR2: DFQATT and SNEGSKA (reference sequence). As DNA, the CDR3 is TGCAGTGCTAGGAACCAGGAGTCTTCACCCCTCCACTTT. Encoded protein: CSARNQESSPLHF.

This clonotype came up a few times. The chain links TRBV6-2 or TRBV6-3 to TRBJ1-2; D is undetermined. CDR1 MNHEY and CDR2 SVGEGT come from the germline V gene. V lost 6 bases, J lost 4 bases, and 12 bases lay in between. The CDR3 extends over 13 amino acids. Here the CDR3 reads CASSAYWSYGYTF. The CDR3 coding sequence is TGTGCCAGCAGCGCGTACTGGAGCTATGGCTACACCTTC.

For the CDR3, the DNA is TGCGCCAGCAGCTCTGAAACCGGGACAGAATCCTACAATGAGCAGTTCTTC. It yields the protein CASSSETGTESYNEQFF. The V call is TRBV5-1, the J call TRBJ2-1; 7 positions agree with TRBD1. V gave up 3 bases and J gave up 1 base; unmatched junction bases: 10. This CDR3 contains 17 residues. Germline-derived CDR1 and CDR2 are SGHRS and YFSETQ.

This clonotype has just a few counts. The junction differs from germline at one of its ends, possibly a read error. The gene calls are TRBV5-1 and TRBJ1-2; tentative D call: TRBD1 (5 bases). Germline CDR1 is SGHRS and CDR2 is YFSETQ. The CDR3 length is 15 residues. CDR3 residues: CASSPSGKDNYGHTF. CDR3 nucleotides: TGCGCCAGCAGCCCATCAGGGAAGGACAACTATGGCCACACCTTC. Looking up the rest from reference TRBV5-1 and TRBJ1-2 gives the full variable domain: KAGVTQTPRYLIKTRGQQVTLSCSPISGHRSVSWYQQTPGQGLQFLFEYFSETQRNKGNFPGRFSGRQFSNSRSEMNVSTLELGDSALYLCASSPSGKDNYGHTFGSGTRLTVV.

This clonotype was counted many times. The chain combines TRBV20-1 with TRBJ2-7, with 9 bases identical to TRBD1. V lost 6 bases and J lost 3; bases outside the gene matches: 9. Germline lookup yields CDR1 DFQATT and CDR2 SNEGSKA (reference sequence). CDR3 length: 14 amino acids. DNA of the CDR3: TGCAGTGCACATCCCGGGACAGGGATCTACGAGCAGTACTTC. Amino acids: CSAHPGTGIYEQYF.

As for this clonotype: Compared with germline, one end of the junction differs, possibly owing to a read error. The chain has TRBV7-8 and TRBJ2-3; D may be TRBD1 or TRBD2 (6 bases each). The germline V gene has CDR1 SGHVS and CDR2 FQNEAQ. This CDR3 has 14 amino acids. The CDR3 sequence: CVSSSGASTDTQYF. In nucleotides, the CDR3 is TGTGTCAGCTCCTCGGGGGCGAGCACAGATACGCAGTATTTT.

The table lists this clonotype with a count of one. A junction end diverges from the germline sequence, so it may reflect a read error. The V and J genes are TRBV5-1 and TRBJ2-2; a weak D match, TRBD2 (5 bases). This CDR3 spans 15 amino acids. Germline CDR1 reads SGHRS; CDR2 reads YFSETQ. The CDR3 DNA sequence: TGCGCCGGCAGCTTGGCCCCAATGAACACCGGGGAGCGGTTTTTT. This codes for CAGSLAPMNTGERFF.

J is TRBJ2-5 and V is TRBV20-1; TRBD2 might be the D (5 bases). The J call may be in error: the DNA end matches TRBJ2-7 better. The CDR3 extends over 12 amino acids. CDR1 and CDR2 from the germline V gene are DFQATT and SNEGSKA (reference sequence). Here the CDR3 reads CSANGNPAEQYF. The CDR3 nucleotides read TGCAGTGCTAACGGGAACCCCGCCGAGCAGTACTTC.

The genes are TRBV20-1 and TRBJ2-1; D is unresolved. Germline V gene data show CDR1 as DFQATT and CDR2 as SNEGSKA (reference sequence). The CDR3 length is 13 residues. Deletions cut 5 bases from V and 4 bases from J, with 12 bases between. The CDR3 DNA follows: TGCAGTGCTTCGTTAAGAATTTACAATGAGCAGTTCTTC. Translation: CSASLRIYNEQFF.

The chain carries TRBV29-1 and TRBJ2-1; the match to TRBD2 covers 11 bases. The CDR3 consists of 15 residues. Germline V lookup: CDR1 SQVTM, CDR2 ANQGSEA. The V and J ends lost 7 bases and 2 bases, in that order; junction bases with no gene match: 7. The CDR3 protein is CSAKGLAVAYNEQFF. CDR3 DNA sequence: TGCAGCGCAAAGGGACTAGCGGTTGCCTACAATGAGCAGTTCTTC.